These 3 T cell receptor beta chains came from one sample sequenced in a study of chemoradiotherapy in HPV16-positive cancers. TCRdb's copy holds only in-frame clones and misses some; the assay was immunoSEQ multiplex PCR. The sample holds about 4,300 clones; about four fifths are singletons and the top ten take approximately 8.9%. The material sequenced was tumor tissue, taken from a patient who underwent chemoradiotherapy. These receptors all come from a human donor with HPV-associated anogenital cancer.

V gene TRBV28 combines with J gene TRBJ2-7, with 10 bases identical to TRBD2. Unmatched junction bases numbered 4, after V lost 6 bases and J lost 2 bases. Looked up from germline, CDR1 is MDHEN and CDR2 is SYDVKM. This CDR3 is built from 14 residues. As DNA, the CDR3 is TGTGCCAGCAGCTCTAGCGGGGGTACCTACGAGCAGTACTTC. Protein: CASSSSGGTYEQYF.

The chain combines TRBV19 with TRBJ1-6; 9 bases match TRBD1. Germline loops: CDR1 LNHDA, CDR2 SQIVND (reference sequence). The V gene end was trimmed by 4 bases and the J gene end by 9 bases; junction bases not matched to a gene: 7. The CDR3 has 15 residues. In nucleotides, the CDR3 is TGTGCCAGTAGTACCACGGGACAGGGAGCTTCACCCCTCCACTTT. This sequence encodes CASSTTGQGASPLHF. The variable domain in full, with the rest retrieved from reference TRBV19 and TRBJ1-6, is DGGITQSPKYLFRKEGQNVTLSCEQNLNHDAMYWYRQDPGQGLRLIYYSQIVNDFQKGDIAEGYSVSREKKESFPLTVTSAQKNPTAFYLCASSTTGQGASPLHFGNGTRLTVT.

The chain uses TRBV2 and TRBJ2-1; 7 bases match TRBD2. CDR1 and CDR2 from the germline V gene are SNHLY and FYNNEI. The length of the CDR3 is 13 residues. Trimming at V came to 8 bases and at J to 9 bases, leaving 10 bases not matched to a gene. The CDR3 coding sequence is TGTGCCAGCGCCGCGATAGCGGGCAGTGAGCAGTTCTTC. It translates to CASAAIAGSEQFF.